A selection of T cell receptor beta chains follows, all from one sample in a study of blood T cell repertoires in COVID-19. The method was immunoSEQ multiplex PCR; TCRdb's version includes in-frame clones alone and lacks a portion of them. The table has 250,000 or so clones, about three quarters seen once; the top ten hold more than 2.5%. The sequenced sample was peripheral blood. The origin of the receptors is a woman aged 80 or older with acute or convalescent COVID-19. Both conserved end residues are part of each CDR3. The D gene is left open where the match is weak. The size entry is marked missing in some rows and otherwise reads once, few, many or a size class.

CDR3: CSARAEGTQYF
DNA: TGCAGTGCTAGGGCCGAGGGGACCCAGTACTTC
D: NA
V: TRBV20-1
size: once
J: TRBJ2-5

CDR3: CASSEYSPLNEQFF
DNA: TGTGCCAGCAGTGAATATTCCCCCCTCAATGAGCAGTTCTTC
D: NA
V: TRBV25-1
size: NA
J: TRBJ2-1

CDR3: CASSPPTGSSYNEQFF
DNA: TGTGCCAGCAGCCCACCGACAGGGAGTTCCTACAATGAGCAGTTCTTC
D: TRBD1
V: TRBV5-4
size: NA
J: TRBJ2-1

CDR3: CASSLDSWQGEKLFF
DNA: TGTGCCAGCAGCTTAGACTCGTGGCAGGGTGAAAAACTGTTTTTT
D: NA
V: TRBV7-2
size: NA
J: TRBJ1-4

CDR3: CASSPLMVGTESYEQYF
DNA: TGTGCCAGCAGCCCCCTCATGGTCGGGACAGAAAGCTACGAGCAGTACTTC
D: TRBD1
V: TRBV3-1/TRBV3-2
size: NA
J: TRBJ2-7

CDR3: CASSQIGQGQGGYTF
DNA: TGCGCCAGCAGCCAAATAGGACAGGGTCAGGGAGGCTACACCTTC
D: TRBD1
V: TRBV4-1
size: many
J: TRBJ1-2

CDR3: CASRLGTENTEAFF
DNA: TGTGCCAGCAGGCTGGGGACAGAGAACACTGAAGCTTTCTTT
D: TRBD1
V: TRBV6-5
size: NA
J: TRBJ1-1

CDR3: CASSIQGIGANVLTF
DNA: TGTGCCAGTAGTATACAGGGGATTGGGGCCAACGTCCTGACTTTC
D: NA
V: TRBV19
size: NA
J: TRBJ2-6

CDR3: CASSSRDGGFTGELFF
DNA: TGTGCCAGTAGTTCGAGGGATGGCGGTTTTACCGGGGAGCTGTTTTTT
D: NA
V: TRBV19
size: NA
J: TRBJ2-2

CDR3: CASSFGGATKNIQYF
DNA: TGTGCCAGCAGCTTTGGGGGCGCGACCAAAAACATTCAGTACTTC
D: NA
V: TRBV7-2
size: once
J: TRBJ2-4

CDR3: CASSQRTGGSTGELFF
DNA: TGTGCCAGCAGCCAAAGGACAGGGGGCTCCACCGGGGAGCTGTTTTTT
D: TRBD1
V: TRBV3-1/TRBV3-2
size: many
J: TRBJ2-2

CDR3: CASSFGQGAIHTQYF
DNA: TGTGCCAGCAGCTTCGGACAGGGGGCTATTCATACGCAGTATTTT
D: TRBD1
V: TRBV7-3
size: NA
J: TRBJ2-3

CDR3: CASSLASGQGAYNSPLHF
DNA: TGTGCCAGCAGCTTAGCGTCGGGACAGGGGGCCTATAATTCACCCCTCCACTTT
D: TRBD1
V: TRBV7-6
size: NA
J: TRBJ1-6

CDR3: CASSGMGGSYNEQFF
DNA: TGCGCCAGCAGTGGGATGGGAGGCTCCTACAATGAGCAGTTCTTC
D: NA
V: TRBV10-1
size: NA
J: TRBJ2-1

CDR3: CASSQAGFRSYNEQFF
DNA: TGCGCCAGCAGCCAAGCAGGGTTTAGGTCCTACAATGAGCAGTTCTTC
D: NA
V: TRBV4-3
size: NA
J: TRBJ2-1

CDR3: CSVRPGLEAFF
DNA: TGCAGTGTACGACCGGGTCTCGAAGCTTTCTTT
D: NA
V: TRBV20-1
size: NA
J: TRBJ1-1

CDR3: CASSLGGTGVSYEQYF
DNA: TGCGCCAGCAGCTTGGGGGGGACAGGCGTTTCCTACGAGCAGTACTTC
D: TRBD1
V: TRBV5-1
size: NA
J: TRBJ2-7

CDR3: CASSPGTSGPSYNEQFF
DNA: TGTGCCAGCAGTCCCGGGACTAGCGGGCCCTCCTACAATGAGCAGTTCTTC
D: TRBD2
V: TRBV6-4
size: NA
J: TRBJ2-1

CDR3: CATSRDHTNSPLHF
DNA: TGTGCCACCAGCAGAGATCACACCAATTCACCCCTCCACTTT
D: NA
V: TRBV15
size: NA
J: TRBJ1-6

CDR3: CAWSADRGRQETQYF
DNA: TGTGCCTGGAGTGCGGACAGGGGGCGTCAAGAGACCCAGTACTTC
D: TRBD1
V: TRBV30
size: NA
J: TRBJ2-5

CDR3: CASSPGAGEQYF
DNA: TGTGCCAGCTCACCAGGGGCAGGCGAGCAGTACTTC
D: NA
V: TRBV18
size: NA
J: TRBJ2-7

CDR3: CASRLAGQETQYF
DNA: TGCGCCAGCAGGCTAGCGGGACAAGAGACCCAGTACTTC
D: TRBD2
V: TRBV10-2
size: NA
J: TRBJ2-5

CDR3: CASSSVAGGISDTQYF
DNA: TGTGCCAGCAGCTCCGTAGCGGGAGGCATATCAGATACGCAGTATTTT
D: TRBD2
V: TRBV5-4
size: NA
J: TRBJ2-3

CDR3: CATKLAGGYSYNEQFF
DNA: TGCGCCACTAAATTAGCGGGAGGGTACTCCTACAATGAGCAGTTCTTC
D: TRBD2
V: TRBV10-2
size: NA
J: TRBJ2-1

CDR3: CASSSDSYYGYTF
DNA: TGCGCCAGCAGCTCGGACAGCTACTATGGCTACACCTTC
D: NA
V: TRBV5-1
size: few
J: TRBJ1-2

CDR3: CASRRDTMNTEAFF
DNA: TGTGCCAGCAGGAGGGACACGATGAACACTGAAGCTTTCTTT
D: NA
V: TRBV6-5
size: once
J: TRBJ1-1

CDR3: CASSATATGELFF
DNA: TGTGCCAGCAGCGCGACAGCCACCGGGGAGCTGTTTTTT
D: NA
V: TRBV7-7
size: NA
J: TRBJ2-2

CDR3: CASSPRGQGRMETQYF
DNA: TGTGCCAGCTCACCAAGGGGGCAGGGGCGGATGGAGACCCAGTACTTC
D: TRBD1
V: TRBV18
size: NA
J: TRBJ2-5

CDR3: CASSFGQGRDEQYF
DNA: TGTGCCAGCAGCTTCGGACAGGGTCGCGACGAGCAGTACTTC
D: TRBD1
V: TRBV27
size: NA
J: TRBJ2-7

CDR3: CASSQSGGGINEQFF
DNA: TGTGCCAGCAGTCAAAGCGGGGGGGGCATCAATGAGCAGTTCTTC
D: TRBD2
V: TRBV2
size: NA
J: TRBJ2-1

CDR3: CASSFTGTGGEEQFF
DNA: TGTGCCAGCAGCTTCACCGGGACAGGGGGCGAGGAGCAGTTCTTC
D: TRBD1
V: TRBV7-9
size: NA
J: TRBJ2-1

CDR3: CASSQGLAGALYQETQYF
DNA: TGCGCCAGCAGCCAAGGGCTAGCGGGGGCCTTGTACCAAGAGACCCAGTACTTC
D: TRBD2
V: TRBV4-1
size: many
J: TRBJ2-5

CDR3: CASSFSGRGTDTQYF
DNA: TGTGCCAGCAGCTTTAGCGGGAGAGGCACAGATACGCAGTATTTT
D: TRBD2
V: TRBV11-2
size: NA
J: TRBJ2-3

CDR3: CASSLAGEGPGNTIYF
DNA: TGTGCCAGCAGCTTAGCGGGGGAGGGCCCTGGAAACACCATATATTTT
D: NA
V: TRBV7-9
size: few
J: TRBJ1-3

CDR3: CAIRDRGQSGELFF
DNA: TGTGCCATCAGGGACAGGGGGCAATCCGGGGAGCTGTTTTTT
D: TRBD1
V: TRBV10-3
size: once
J: TRBJ2-2

CDR3: CASSQELASQSFF
DNA: TGTGCCAGCAGCCAAGAACTAGCCTCTCAGTCGTTCTTC
D: NA
V: TRBV4-2
size: NA
J: TRBJ2-1

CDR3: CASRPSPGNEQYF
DNA: TGCGCCAGCAGGCCATCACCAGGGAACGAGCAGTACTTC
D: NA
V: TRBV10-2
size: NA
J: TRBJ2-7

CDR3: CASSQDRGILTDTQYF
DNA: TGTGCCAGCAGCCAAGATCGAGGGATTCTCACAGATACGCAGTATTTT
D: NA
V: TRBV3-1/TRBV3-2
size: few
J: TRBJ2-3

CDR3: CASTAAAAYGYTF
DNA: TGTGCCAGCACCGCGGCCGCCGCGTATGGCTACACCTTC
D: NA
V: TRBV6-6
size: NA
J: TRBJ1-2

CDR3: CATSRLLTGGREKLFF
DNA: TGTGCCACCAGCAGACTGTTGACAGGGGGAAGGGAAAAACTGTTTTTT
D: TRBD1
V: TRBV15
size: NA
J: TRBJ1-4

CDR3: CASSSPLGGGDEQYF
DNA: TGTGCCAGCAGCTCGCCTCTAGGCGGGGGAGACGAGCAGTACTTC
D: TRBD2
V: TRBV7-2
size: NA
J: TRBJ2-7

CDR3: CASAASGRGGELFF
DNA: TGTGCCAGCGCGGCTAGCGGGAGGGGTGGGGAGCTGTTTTTT
D: TRBD2
V: TRBV3-1/TRBV3-2
size: NA
J: TRBJ2-2

CDR3: CASRGQSYEQYF
DNA: TGTGCCAGCAGGGGACAGTCCTACGAGCAGTACTTC
D: TRBD1
V: TRBV2
size: NA
J: TRBJ2-7

CDR3: CASTPQSNYGYTF
DNA: TGTGCCAGCACCCCACAGAGTAACTATGGCTACACCTTC
D: NA
V: TRBV6-5
size: NA
J: TRBJ1-2

CDR3: CASGLFLSNSPLHF
DNA: TGTGCTAGTGGTTTGTTTCTGAGTAATTCACCCCTCCACTTT
D: NA
V: TRBV12-5
size: once
J: TRBJ1-6

CDR3: CASSQRQGQVGYTF
DNA: TGTGCCAGCAGCCAAAGACAGGGGCAAGTAGGCTACACCTTC
D: TRBD1
V: TRBV3-1/TRBV3-2
size: NA
J: TRBJ1-2

CDR3: CASSYRRTGGSYEQYF
DNA: TGTGCCAGCAGTTACCGTAGGACAGGTGGTTCCTACGAGCAGTACTTC
D: TRBD1
V: TRBV6-5
size: few
J: TRBJ2-7

CDR3: CASSQTTGTGAYEQYF
DNA: TGCGCCAGCAGTCAAACCACCGGGACAGGAGCCTACGAGCAGTACTTC
D: TRBD1
V: TRBV5-1
size: NA
J: TRBJ2-7

CDR3: CASSSLGGSTDTQYF
DNA: TGTGCCAGCAGTTCCCTCGGGGGTAGCACAGATACGCAGTATTTT
D: NA
V: TRBV6-2/TRBV6-3
size: NA
J: TRBJ2-3

CDR3: CASSERVRNEQFF
DNA: TGTGCCAGCAGTGAGAGGGTCAGAAATGAGCAGTTCTTC
D: NA
V: TRBV2
size: once
J: TRBJ2-1

CDR3: CASSEMKRGGHEQFF
DNA: TGTGCCAGCAGTGAAATGAAGCGGGGGGGCCATGAGCAGTTCTTC
D: TRBD2
V: TRBV6-1
size: NA
J: TRBJ2-1

CDR3: CASSLTGSQMNTEAFF
DNA: TGTGCCAGCAGCTTGACAGGGTCCCAAATGAACACTGAAGCTTTCTTT
D: TRBD1
V: TRBV7-2
size: few
J: TRBJ1-1

CDR3: CASHRDRVNEKLFF
DNA: TGTGCCAGCCATCGGGACAGGGTGAATGAAAAACTGTTTTTT
D: TRBD1
V: TRBV6-5
size: NA
J: TRBJ1-4

CDR3: CSAWEPPTQYF
DNA: TGCAGTGCTTGGGAGCCTCCGACCCAGTACTTC
D: NA
V: TRBV20-1
size: few
J: TRBJ2-5